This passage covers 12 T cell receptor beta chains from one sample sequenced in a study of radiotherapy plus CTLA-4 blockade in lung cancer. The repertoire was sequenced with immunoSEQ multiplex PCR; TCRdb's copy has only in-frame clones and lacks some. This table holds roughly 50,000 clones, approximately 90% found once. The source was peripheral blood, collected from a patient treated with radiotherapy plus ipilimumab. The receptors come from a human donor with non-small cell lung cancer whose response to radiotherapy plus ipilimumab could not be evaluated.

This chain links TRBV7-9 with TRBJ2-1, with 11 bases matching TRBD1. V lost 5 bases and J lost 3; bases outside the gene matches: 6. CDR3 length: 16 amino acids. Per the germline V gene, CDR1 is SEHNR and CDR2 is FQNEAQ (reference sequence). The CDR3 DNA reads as TGTGCCAGCAGCCCCAGGACAGGGGGCGACTACAATGAGCAGTTCTTC. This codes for CASSPRTGGDYNEQFF.

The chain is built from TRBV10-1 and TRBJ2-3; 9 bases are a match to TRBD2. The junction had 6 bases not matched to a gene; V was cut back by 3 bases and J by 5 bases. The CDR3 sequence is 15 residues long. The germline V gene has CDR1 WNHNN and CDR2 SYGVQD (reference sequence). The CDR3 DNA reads TGCGCCAGCAGTGATGGCGGGAGGGGTCGAGATACGCAGTATTTT. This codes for CASSDGGRGRDTQYF.

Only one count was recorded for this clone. The CDR3 DNA reads as TGCAGCGTTGAAGAGGGGGCAAGGGGAACTGAAGCTTTCTTT. It codes for CSVEEGARGTEAFF. The chain combines TRBV29-1 with TRBJ1-1; D may be TRBD1 (6 bases). The CDR3 extends over 14 amino acids. Germline V gene data show CDR1 as SQVTM and CDR2 as ANQGSEA. V dropped 0 bases and J dropped 5 bases, with 13 bases sitting between them.

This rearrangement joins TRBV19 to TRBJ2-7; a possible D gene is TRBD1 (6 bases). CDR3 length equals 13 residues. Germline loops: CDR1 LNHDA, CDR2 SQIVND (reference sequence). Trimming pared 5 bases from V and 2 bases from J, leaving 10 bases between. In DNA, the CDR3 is TGTGCCAGTAGTTTCAGGGGCCCCTACGAGCAGTACTTC. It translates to CASSFRGPYEQYF.

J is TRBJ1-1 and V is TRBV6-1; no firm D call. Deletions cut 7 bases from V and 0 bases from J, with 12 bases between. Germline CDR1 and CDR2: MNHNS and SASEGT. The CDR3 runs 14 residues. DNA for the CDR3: TGTGCCAGCAAGGAAGACGGGGTGAACACTGAAGCTTTCTTT. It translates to CASKEDGVNTEAFF.

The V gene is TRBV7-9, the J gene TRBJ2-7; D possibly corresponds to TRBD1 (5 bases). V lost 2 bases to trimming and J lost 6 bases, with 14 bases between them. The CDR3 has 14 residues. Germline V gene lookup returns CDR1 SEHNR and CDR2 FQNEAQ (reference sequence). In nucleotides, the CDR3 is TGTGCCAGCAGCTTAAGGGCAGGGTCGGGCGAGCAGTACTTC. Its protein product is CASSLRAGSGEQYF.

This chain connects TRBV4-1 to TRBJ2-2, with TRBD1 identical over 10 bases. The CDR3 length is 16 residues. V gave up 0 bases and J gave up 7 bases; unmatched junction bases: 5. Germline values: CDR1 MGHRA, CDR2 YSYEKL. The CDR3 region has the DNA TGCGCCAGCAGCCAAGATATGACAGGGGGCGGCGGGGAGCTGTTTTTT. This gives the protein CASSQDMTGGGGELFF.

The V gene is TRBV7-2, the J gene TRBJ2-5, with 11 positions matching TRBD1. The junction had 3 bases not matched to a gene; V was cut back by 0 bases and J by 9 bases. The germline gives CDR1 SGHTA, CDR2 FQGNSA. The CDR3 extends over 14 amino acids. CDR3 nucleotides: TGTGCCAGCAGCTTAGCGGAGGGACAGGGGGCCCAGTACTTC. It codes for CASSLAEGQGAQYF.

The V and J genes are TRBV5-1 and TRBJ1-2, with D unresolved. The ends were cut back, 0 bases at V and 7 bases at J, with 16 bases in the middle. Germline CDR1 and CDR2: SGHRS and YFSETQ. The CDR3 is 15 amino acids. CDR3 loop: CASSLDPQVSGGYTF. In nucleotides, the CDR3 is TGCGCCAGCAGCTTGGATCCCCAGGTAAGCGGTGGCTACACCTTC. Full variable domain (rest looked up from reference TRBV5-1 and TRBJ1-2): KAGVTQTPRYLIKTRGQQVTLSCSPISGHRSVSWYQQTPGQGLQFLFEYFSETQRNKGNFPGRFSGRQFSNSRSEMNVSTLELGDSALYLCASSLDPQVSGGYTFGSGTRLTVV.

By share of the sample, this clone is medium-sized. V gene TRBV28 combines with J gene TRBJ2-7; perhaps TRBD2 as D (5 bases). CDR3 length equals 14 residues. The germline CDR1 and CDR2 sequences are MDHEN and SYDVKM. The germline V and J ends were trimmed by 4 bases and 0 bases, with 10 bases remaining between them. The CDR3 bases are TGTGCCAGCAGTTCCAGCGGAAACTCCTACGAGCAGTACTTC. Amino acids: CASSSSGNSYEQYF.

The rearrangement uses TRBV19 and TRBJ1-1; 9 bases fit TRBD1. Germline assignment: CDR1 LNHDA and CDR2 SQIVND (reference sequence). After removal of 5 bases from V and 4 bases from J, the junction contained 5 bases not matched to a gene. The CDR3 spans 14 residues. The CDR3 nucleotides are TGTGCCAGTAGTCCCCGGACAGGGGTCACTGAAGCTTTCTTT. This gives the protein CASSPRTGVTEAFF.

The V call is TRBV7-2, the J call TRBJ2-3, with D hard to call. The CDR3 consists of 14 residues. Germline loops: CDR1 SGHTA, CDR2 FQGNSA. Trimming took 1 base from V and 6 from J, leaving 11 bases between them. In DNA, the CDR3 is TGTGCCAGCAGCTTAGGAACAGTTAGGGATACGCAGTATTTT. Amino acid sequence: CASSLGTVRDTQYF.